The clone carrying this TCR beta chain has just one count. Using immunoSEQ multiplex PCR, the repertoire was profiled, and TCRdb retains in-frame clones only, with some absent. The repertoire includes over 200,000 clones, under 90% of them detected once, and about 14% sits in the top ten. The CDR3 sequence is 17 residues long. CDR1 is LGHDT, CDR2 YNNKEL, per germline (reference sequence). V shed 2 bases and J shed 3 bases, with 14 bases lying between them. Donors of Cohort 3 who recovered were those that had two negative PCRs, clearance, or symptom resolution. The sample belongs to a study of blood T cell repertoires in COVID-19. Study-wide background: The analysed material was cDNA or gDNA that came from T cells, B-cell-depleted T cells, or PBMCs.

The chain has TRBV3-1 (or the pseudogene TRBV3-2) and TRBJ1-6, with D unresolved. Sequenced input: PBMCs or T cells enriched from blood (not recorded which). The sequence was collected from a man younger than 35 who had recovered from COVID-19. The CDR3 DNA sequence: TGTGCCAGCAGCCAACCACTAGGGAACAACTATAATTCACCCCTCCACTTT. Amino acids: CASSQPLGNNYNSPLHF.